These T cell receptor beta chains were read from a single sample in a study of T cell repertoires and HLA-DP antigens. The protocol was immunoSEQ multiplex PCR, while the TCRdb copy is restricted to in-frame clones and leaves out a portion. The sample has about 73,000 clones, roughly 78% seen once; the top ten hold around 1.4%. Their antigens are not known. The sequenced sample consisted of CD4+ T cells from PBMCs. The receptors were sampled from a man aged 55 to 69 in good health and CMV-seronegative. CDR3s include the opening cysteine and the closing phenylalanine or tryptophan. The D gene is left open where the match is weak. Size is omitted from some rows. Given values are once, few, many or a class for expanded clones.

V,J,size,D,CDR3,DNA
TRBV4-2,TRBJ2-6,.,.,CASSQEARSGANVLTF,TGTGCCAGCAGCCAAGAAGCGAGATCTGGGGCCAACGTCCTGACTTTC
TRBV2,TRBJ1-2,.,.,CASSEAWVNYGYTF,TGTGCCAGCAGTGAAGCGTGGGTTAACTATGGCTACACCTTC
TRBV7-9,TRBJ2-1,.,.,CASRQMTSYNEQFF,TGTGCCAGCAGGCAGATGACATCCTACAATGAGCAGTTCTTC
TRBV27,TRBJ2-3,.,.,CASSFGGARTDTQYF,TGTGCCAGCAGTTTTGGGGGGGCGCGCACAGATACGCAGTATTTT
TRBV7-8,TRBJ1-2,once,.,CASSLSTGNYGYTF,TGTGCCAGCAGCTTAAGTACAGGGAACTATGGCTACACCTTC
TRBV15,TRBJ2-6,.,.,CATSNRISGANVLTF,TGTGCCACCAGCAACAGAATTTCTGGGGCCAACGTCCTGACTTTC
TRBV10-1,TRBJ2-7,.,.,CASSELKGSYEQYF,TGCGCCAGCAGTGAGTTAAAGGGCTCGTACGAGCAGTACTTC
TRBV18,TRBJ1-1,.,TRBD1,CASSPGQGPNTEAFF,TGTGCCAGCTCCCCCGGACAGGGGCCCAACACTGAAGCTTTCTTT
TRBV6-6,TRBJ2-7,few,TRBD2,CASSTPSNSGFRQYF,TGTGCCAGCAGTACCCCGTCGAATAGCGGGTTCAGGCAGTACTTC
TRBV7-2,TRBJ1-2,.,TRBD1,CASNSMRAGGYGYTF,TGTGCCAGCAATTCAATGAGGGCAGGGGGCTATGGCTACACCTTC
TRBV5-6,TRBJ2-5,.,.,CASSLQARGIMAQYF,TGTGCCAGCAGTTTACAGGCCCGCGGCATAATGGCCCAGTACTTC
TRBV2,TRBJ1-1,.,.,CASNSDGGNTEAFF,TGTGCCAGCAACTCGGACGGAGGTAACACTGAAGCTTTCTTT
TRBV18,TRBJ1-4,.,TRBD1,CASSPLGTGLDEKLFF,TGTGCCAGCTCACCCCTGGGGACAGGCCTTGATGAAAAACTGTTTTTT
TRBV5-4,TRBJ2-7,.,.,CASSPEYVAGYF,TGTGCCAGCAGCCCAGAATACGTGGCCGGGTACTTC
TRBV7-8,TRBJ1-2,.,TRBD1,CASSPRRGQASSHGYTF,TGTGCCAGCAGCCCCCGAAGAGGACAGGCTTCATCCCATGGCTACACCTTC
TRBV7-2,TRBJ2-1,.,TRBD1,CASSSRQGLMQFF,TGTGCCAGCAGCTCTAGACAGGGGCTTATGCAGTTCTTC
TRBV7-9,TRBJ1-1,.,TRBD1,CASGQGKGTEAFF,TGTGCCAGTGGACAGGGGAAAGGCACTGAAGCTTTCTTT
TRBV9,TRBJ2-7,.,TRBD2,CASSRLTGGRYEQYF,TGTGCCAGCAGCCGCTTGACGGGGGGGCGGTACGAGCAGTACTTC
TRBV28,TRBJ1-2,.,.,CASSTSPAEGGYTF,TGTGCCAGCAGTACCAGCCCGGCAGAGGGGGGCTACACCTTC
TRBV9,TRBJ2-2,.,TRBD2,CASSSRSSGTNTGELFF,TGTGCCAGCAGCTCTCGATCCAGCGGGACGAACACCGGGGAGCTGTTTTTT
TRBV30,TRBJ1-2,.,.,CAWGMWGSIYGYTF,TGTGCCTGGGGAATGTGGGGGTCCATATATGGCTACACCTTC
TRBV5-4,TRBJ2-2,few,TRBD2,CASSKGLEPGELFF,TGTGCCAGCAGCAAGGGACTAGAGCCCGGGGAGCTGTTTTTT
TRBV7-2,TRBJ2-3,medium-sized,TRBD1,CASSLAGGGQYTQYF,TGTGCCAGCAGCTTAGCAGGGGGCGGACAATATACGCAGTATTTT
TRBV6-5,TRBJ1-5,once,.,CARGPHSIHQPQHF,TGTGCCAGGGGACCTCACAGTATCCACCAGCCCCAGCATTTT
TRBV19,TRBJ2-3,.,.,CASSIGDGTDTQYF,TGTGCCAGTAGTATAGGGGACGGCACAGATACGCAGTATTTT
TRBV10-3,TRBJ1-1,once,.,CAISATENTEAFF,TGTGCCATCAGTGCGACTGAGAACACTGAAGCTTTCTTT
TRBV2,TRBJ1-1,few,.,CASRGVTANTEAFF,TGTGCCAGCAGAGGAGTCACAGCAAACACTGAAGCTTTCTTT
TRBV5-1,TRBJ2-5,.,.,CASSLDGPRSETQYF,TGCGCCAGCAGCTTGGATGGACCAAGGTCCGAGACCCAGTACTTC
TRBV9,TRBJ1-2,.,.,CASSAEPHGSGGYTF,TGTGCCAGCAGCGCTGAACCCCACGGTAGTGGGGGCTACACCTTC
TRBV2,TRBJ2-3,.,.,CASSVVPDTQYF,TGTGCCAGCAGTGTGGTCCCAGATACGCAGTATTTT
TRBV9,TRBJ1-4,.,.,CASSVSPGAANEKLFF,TGTGCCAGCAGCGTAAGTCCGGGGGCGGCTAATGAAAAACTGTTTTTT
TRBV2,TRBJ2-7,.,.,CASSLTGPPHEQYF,TGTGCCAGCAGCCTAACTGGCCCCCCCCACGAGCAGTACTTC
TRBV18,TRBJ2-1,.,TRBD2,CASSFGLAADNEQFF,TGTGCCAGCTCCTTCGGACTAGCGGCTGACAATGAGCAGTTCTTC
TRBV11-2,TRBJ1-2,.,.,CASSLSLGFYGYTF,TGTGCCAGCAGCCTCTCGCTGGGGTTCTATGGCTACACCTTC
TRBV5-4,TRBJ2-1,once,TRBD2,CASSLAGGRADEQFF,TGTGCCAGCAGCTTAGCGGGAGGAAGGGCGGATGAGCAGTTCTTC
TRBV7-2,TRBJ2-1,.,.,CASSTPGLNNEQFF,TGTGCCAGCAGCACGCCGGGACTCAACAATGAGCAGTTCTTC
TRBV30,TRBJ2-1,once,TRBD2,CAWRPTSGRSSYNEQFF,TGTGCCTGGAGACCTACTAGCGGGAGGTCGTCCTACAATGAGCAGTTCTTC
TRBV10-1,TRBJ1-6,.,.,CASSESWDSPLHF,TGCGCCAGCAGTGAGTCATGGGATTCACCCCTCCACTTT
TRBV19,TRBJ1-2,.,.,CASSIGGNNYGYTF,TGTGCCAGTAGTATAGGTGGGAATAACTATGGCTACACCTTC
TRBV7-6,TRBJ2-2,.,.,CASAWTVNTGELFF,TGTGCCAGCGCATGGACGGTGAACACCGGGGAGCTGTTTTTT
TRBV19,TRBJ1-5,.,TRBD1,CASSRGQAFSNQPQHF,TGTGCCAGTAGTAGGGGACAGGCATTTAGCAATCAGCCCCAGCATTTT
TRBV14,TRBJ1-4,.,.,CASSQDLAGLDEKLFF,TGTGCCAGCAGCCAAGATTTGGCAGGGTTGGATGAAAAACTGTTTTTT
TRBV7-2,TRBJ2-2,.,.,CASSLDNRRGELFF,TGTGCCAGCAGCTTAGACAACAGGCGCGGGGAGCTGTTTTTT
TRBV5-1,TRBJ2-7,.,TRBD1,CASSLEGQSNYEQYF,TGCGCCAGCAGCTTGGAGGGACAGTCGAACTACGAGCAGTACTTC
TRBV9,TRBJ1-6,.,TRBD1,CASSVEAGQGTPLHF,TGTGCCAGCAGCGTCGAGGCCGGACAGGGGACACCCCTCCACTTT
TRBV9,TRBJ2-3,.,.,CASSFRHPDTQYF,TGTGCCAGCAGCTTTAGACACCCAGATACGCAGTATTTT
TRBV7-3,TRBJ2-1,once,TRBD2,CASSLGPGSGRSSYNEQFF,TGTGCCAGCAGCTTAGGTCCTGGTAGCGGGAGGAGCTCCTACAATGAGCAGTTCTTC
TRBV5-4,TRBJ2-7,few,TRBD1,CASSFTGTGGHEQYF,TGTGCCAGCAGCTTTACCGGGACAGGGGGTCACGAGCAGTACTTC
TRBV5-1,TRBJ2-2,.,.,CASSLEGNTGELFF,TGCGCCAGCAGCTTGGAGGGGAACACCGGGGAGCTGTTTTTT
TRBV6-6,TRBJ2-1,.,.,CASSLLDVNEQFF,TGTGCCAGCAGCCTCCTCGATGTCAATGAGCAGTTCTTC
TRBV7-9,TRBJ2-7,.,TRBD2,CASTAGAGGIFYEQYF,TGTGCCAGTACGGCGGGTGCGGGGGGGATATTCTACGAGCAGTACTTC
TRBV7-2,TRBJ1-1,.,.,CASSPDKNLEAFF,TGTGCCAGCAGCCCCGACAAAAACCTTGAAGCTTTCTTT
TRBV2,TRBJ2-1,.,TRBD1,CASSADRGGYNEQFF,TGTGCCAGCAGCGCGGACAGGGGGGGCTACAATGAGCAGTTCTTC